This T cell receptor beta chain emerged from a study of CD8 T cells in ankylosing spondylitis. Study observations and caveats: Fewer than ten highly homologous variants made up a TCR beta motif that seemed to typify ankylosing spondylitis blood. Within matched ankylosing spondylitis synovial fluid, disease-linked clones were reportedly significantly enriched.

The CDR3 totals 16 residues. The J segment lost 6 bases and the V segment lost 3 bases, leaving 4 bases of the junction unmatched. From germline, CDR1 is SEHNR and CDR2 FQNEAQ (reference sequence). By quantitative 5'-RACE with molecular barcodes, the TCR beta libraries were made. TCRdb processed the 5' RACE reads anew with MiXCR; each CDR3 protein has one entry. The sample consists of some 85,000 distinct CDR3 sequences, just under 9% of them appearing once. The table lists this clonotype with many counts. Its target is unknown. Sequencing was carried out using blood, either unsorted or a sorted T cell fraction (not recorded which). This sequence originates from a male donor with ankylosing spondylitis. V and J are TRBV7-9 and TRBJ2-1, with 14 nucleotides matching TRBD2. The CDR3 DNA reads as TGTGCCAGCAGCTTGGGACTAGCGGGAGTGGGCAATGAGCAGTTCTTC. Amino acid sequence: CASSLGLAGVGNEQFF.